The entry that follows covers one TCR beta chain sequence. Its antigen is not identified. The data were taken from a study of T cell responses to AZD1222 COVID-19 vaccine. V lost 5 bases and J 0 bases, leaving 13 bases between the germline ends. The germline CDR1 and CDR2 sequences are MNHEY and SMNVEV (reference sequence). There are 15 residues in the CDR3. Clones were sequenced by immunoSEQ multiplex PCR, and TCRdb holds only the in-frame ones, with some missing. Of 150,000 or so clones listed, over 90% were seen once; the top ten hold 5% to 6.5%. Study-level findings and limits: Nearly half of spike-specific TCRs reportedly target variant regions that are unmutated in the B.1.351 and B.1.1.7 variants. Mapped onto spike, vaccine-associated CD4 TCRs spanned it and were dominant at 160-218 and 743-854.

The rearrangement links TRBV27 to TRBJ1-2; no reliable D call. This material consisted of peripheral blood, taken on day 0 of AZD1222 vaccination. This sequence was found in an adult in good health. CDR3 DNA sequence: TGTGCCAGCAGTCCCCACCACGGGACTAACTATGGCTACACCTTC. Protein product: CASSPHHGTNYGYTF.